The sequence of this T cell receptor beta chain was determined in a study of T cells in Graves' hyperthyroidism and ophthalmopathy. Study results and limitations: Blood held most thyroid clonotypes expanded above 0.001 frequency.

V was clipped by 5 bases and J by 4 bases, with 8 bases between them. Germline CDR1 MNHEY, CDR2 SVGEGT. This CDR3 is built from 13 residues. RNA transcripts gave rise to amplified TCR beta CDR3 regions. When the TCR CDR3 underwent first-round RT-PCR, the HTBI primer set was used. Via MiXCR, TCRdb re-called the multiplex PCR reads, giving one row per CDR3 protein. This sample carries approximately 610,000 distinct CDR3 sequences, 16% of them seen once, and the ten largest clones take about 17%. Only a few counts were recorded for this clonotype. Its specificity is not known. Hyperthyroidism of Graves' type that showed no ophthalmopathy progression within 18 months was stable.

V usage is TRBV6-2 or TRBV6-3 and J usage is TRBJ1-4; no reliable D call. The sequence was collected from a woman younger than 35 with Graves' hyperthyroidism. The sample comprised blood. The CDR3 DNA reads as TGTGCCAGCAGTGGACTGCGTAATGAAAAACTGTTTTTT. Residues: CASSGLRNEKLFF.